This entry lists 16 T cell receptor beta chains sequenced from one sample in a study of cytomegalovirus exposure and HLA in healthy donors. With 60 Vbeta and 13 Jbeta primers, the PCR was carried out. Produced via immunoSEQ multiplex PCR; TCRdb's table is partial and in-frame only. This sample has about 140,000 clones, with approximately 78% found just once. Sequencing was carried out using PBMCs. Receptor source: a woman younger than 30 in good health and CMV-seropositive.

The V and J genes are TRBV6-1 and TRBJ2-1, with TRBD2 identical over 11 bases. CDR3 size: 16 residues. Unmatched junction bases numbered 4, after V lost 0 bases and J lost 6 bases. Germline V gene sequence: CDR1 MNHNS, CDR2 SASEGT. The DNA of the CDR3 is TGTGCCAGCAGTGAAGCGCCTAGCGGGGGGATCAATGAGCAGTTCTTC. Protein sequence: CASSEAPSGGINEQFF.

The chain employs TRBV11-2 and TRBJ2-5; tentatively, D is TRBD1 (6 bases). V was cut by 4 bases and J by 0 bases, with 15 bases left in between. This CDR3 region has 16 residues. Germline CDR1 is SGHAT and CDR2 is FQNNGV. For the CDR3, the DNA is TGTGCCAGCAGCTCCAGACAGGTGCCGTACCAAGAGACCCAGTACTTC. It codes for CASSSRQVPYQETQYF.

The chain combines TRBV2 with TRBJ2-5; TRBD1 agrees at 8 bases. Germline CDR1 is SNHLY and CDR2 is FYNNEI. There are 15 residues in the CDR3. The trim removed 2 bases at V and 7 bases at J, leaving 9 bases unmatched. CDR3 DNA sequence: TGTGCCAGCAGTGAAAGACAGGGGAATTGGGGGACCCAGTACTTC. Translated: CASSERQGNWGTQYF.

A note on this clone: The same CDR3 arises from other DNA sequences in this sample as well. CDR3 DNA sequence: TGTGCCAGCAGCCAGACTAGCGGACCCACAGATACGCAGTATTTT. Translating it yields CASSQTSGPTDTQYF. The chain employs TRBV4-2 and TRBJ2-3; 9 bases are a match to TRBD2. The germline V gene encodes CDR1 LGHNA and CDR2 YNFKEQ. V was pared by 3 bases and J by 2 bases, with 3 bases of the junction left unmatched. CDR3 size: 15 residues.

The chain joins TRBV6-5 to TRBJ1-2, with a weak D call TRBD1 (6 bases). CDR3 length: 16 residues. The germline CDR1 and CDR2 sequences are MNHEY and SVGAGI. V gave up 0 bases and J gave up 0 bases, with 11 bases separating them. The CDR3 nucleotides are TGTGCCAGCAGTTACTCGTTGCCAGGGGCTAACTATGGCTACACCTTC. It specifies CASSYSLPGANYGYTF.

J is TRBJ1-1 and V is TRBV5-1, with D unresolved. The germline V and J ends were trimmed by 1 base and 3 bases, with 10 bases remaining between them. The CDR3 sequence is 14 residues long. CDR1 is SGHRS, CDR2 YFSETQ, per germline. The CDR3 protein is CASSLNSWDTEAFF. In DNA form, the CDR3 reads TGCGCCAGCAGCTTGAACAGTTGGGACACTGAAGCTTTCTTT.

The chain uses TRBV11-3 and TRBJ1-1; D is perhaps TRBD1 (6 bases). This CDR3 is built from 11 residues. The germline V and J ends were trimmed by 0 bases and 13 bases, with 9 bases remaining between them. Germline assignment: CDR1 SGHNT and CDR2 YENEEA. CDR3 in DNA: TGTGCCAGCAGCTTAGACGGACAGCTTTTCTTT. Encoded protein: CASSLDGQLFF.

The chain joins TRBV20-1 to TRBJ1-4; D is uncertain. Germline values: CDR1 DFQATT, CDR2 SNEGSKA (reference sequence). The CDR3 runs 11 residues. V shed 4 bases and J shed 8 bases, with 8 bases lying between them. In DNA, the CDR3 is TGCAGTGCTATAGCGTTGGAAAAACTGTTTTTT. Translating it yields CSAIALEKLFF.

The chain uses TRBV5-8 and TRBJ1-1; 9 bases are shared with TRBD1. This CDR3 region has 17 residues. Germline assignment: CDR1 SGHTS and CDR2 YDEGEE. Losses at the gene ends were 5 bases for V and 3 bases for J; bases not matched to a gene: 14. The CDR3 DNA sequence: TGTGCCAGCAGGGTACCGGGACAGGGTCTGTTGTACACTGAAGCTTTCTTT. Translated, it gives CASRVPGQGLLYTEAFF.

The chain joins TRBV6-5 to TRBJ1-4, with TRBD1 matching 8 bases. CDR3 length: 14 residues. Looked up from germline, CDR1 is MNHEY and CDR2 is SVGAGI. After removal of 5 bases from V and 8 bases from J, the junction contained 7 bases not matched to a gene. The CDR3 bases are TGTGCCAGCAGTCAGAGACAGGGGACAGAAAAACTGTTTTTT. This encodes CASSQRQGTEKLFF.

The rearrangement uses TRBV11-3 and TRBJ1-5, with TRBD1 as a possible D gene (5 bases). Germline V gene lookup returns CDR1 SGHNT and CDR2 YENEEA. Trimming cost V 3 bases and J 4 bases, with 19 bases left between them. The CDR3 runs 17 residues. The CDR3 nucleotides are TGTGCCAGCAGCTTGTGGGGGAGGGAGAGCGGGAATCAGCCCCAGCATTTT. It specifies CASSLWGRESGNQPQHF.

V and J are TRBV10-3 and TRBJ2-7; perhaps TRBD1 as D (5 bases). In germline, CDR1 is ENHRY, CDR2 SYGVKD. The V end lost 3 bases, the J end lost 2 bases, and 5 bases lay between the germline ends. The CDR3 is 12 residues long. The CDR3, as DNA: TGTGCCATCAGTGAACAGGCCTACGAGCAGTACTTC. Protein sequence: CAISEQAYEQYF.

The CDR3 region has the DNA TGTGCCAGCTCACTTTTGGCGGGGCGGTGGAATGAGCAGTTCTTC. Translated: CASSLLAGRWNEQFF. The V gene is TRBV18, the J gene TRBJ2-1; possibly TRBD2 for D (6 bases). Germline lookup yields CDR1 KGHSH and CDR2 LQKENI. The germline V and J ends were trimmed by 4 bases and 7 bases, with 17 bases remaining between them. The CDR3 runs to 15 residues.

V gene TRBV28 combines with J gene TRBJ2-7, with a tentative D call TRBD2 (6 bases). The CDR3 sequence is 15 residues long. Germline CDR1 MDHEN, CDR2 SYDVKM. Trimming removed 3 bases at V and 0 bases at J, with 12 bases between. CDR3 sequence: CASSFKEGISYEQYF. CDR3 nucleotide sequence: TGTGCCAGCAGTTTTAAGGAGGGGATCTCCTACGAGCAGTACTTC.

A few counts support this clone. In DNA form, the CDR3 reads TGTGCCAGCAGGAGGACAGACAACACCGGGGAGCTGTTTTTT. Translating it yields CASRRTDNTGELFF. The rearrangement links TRBV7-9 to TRBJ2-2, with D possibly matching TRBD1 (6 bases). Trimming removed 6 bases at V and 2 bases at J, with 10 bases between. Germline V gives CDR1 SEHNR, CDR2 FQNEAQ (reference sequence). This CDR3 has 14 amino acids.

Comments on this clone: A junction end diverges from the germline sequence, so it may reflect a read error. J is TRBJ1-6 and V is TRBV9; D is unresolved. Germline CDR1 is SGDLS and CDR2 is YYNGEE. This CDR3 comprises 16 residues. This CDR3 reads CARNLGRSSHNSPLHF. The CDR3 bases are TGTGCCAGAAACCTTGGCCGCTCCTCCCATAATTCACCCCTCCACTTT. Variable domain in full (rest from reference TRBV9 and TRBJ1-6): DSGVTQTPKHLITATGQRVTLRCSPRSGDLSVYWYQQSLDQGLQFLIQYYNGEERAKGNILERFSAQQFPDLHSELNLSSLELGDSALYFCARNLGRSSHNSPLHFGNGTRLTVT.